This TCR beta chain was sequenced in a study of OX40 agonist ivuxolimab in advanced cancers. The method was immunoSEQ multiplex PCR; TCRdb's version includes in-frame clones alone and lacks a portion of them. The sample carries roughly 65,000 clones, 65% to 80% recorded once. CDR1 and CDR2 (germline): SEHNR, FQNEAQ (reference sequence). Trimming took off 4 bases at V and 0 bases at J, with 10 bases between the two ends. CDR3 length: 15 amino acids. The chain uses TRBV7-9 and TRBJ1-3; D remains ambiguous. The TCR was taken from an adult with an advanced solid tumor such as melanoma, head and neck, liver or kidney cancer. Sequenced material: CD4+ or CD8+ T cells sorted from blood, taken in a trial of the OX40 agonist ivuxolimab. CDR3: CASSSLGLSGNTIYF. In DNA, the CDR3 is TGTGCCAGCAGCTCACTAGGCCTCTCTGGAAACACCATATATTTT.